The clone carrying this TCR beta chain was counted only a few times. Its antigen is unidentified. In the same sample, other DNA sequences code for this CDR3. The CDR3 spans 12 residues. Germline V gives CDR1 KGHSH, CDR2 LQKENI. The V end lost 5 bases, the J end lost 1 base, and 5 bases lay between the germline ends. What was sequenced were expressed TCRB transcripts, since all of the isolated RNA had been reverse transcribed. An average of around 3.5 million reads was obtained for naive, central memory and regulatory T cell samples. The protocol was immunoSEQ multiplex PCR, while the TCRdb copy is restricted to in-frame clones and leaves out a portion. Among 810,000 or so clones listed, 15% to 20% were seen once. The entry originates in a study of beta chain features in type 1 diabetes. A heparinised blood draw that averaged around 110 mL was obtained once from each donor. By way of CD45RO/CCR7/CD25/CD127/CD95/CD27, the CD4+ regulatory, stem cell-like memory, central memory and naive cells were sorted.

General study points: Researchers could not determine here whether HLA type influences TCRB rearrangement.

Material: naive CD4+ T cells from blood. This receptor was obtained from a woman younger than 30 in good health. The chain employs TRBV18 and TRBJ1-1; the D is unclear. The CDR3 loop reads CASSGENTEAFF. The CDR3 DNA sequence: TGTGCCAGCTCAGGGGAGAACACTGAAGCTTTCTTT.